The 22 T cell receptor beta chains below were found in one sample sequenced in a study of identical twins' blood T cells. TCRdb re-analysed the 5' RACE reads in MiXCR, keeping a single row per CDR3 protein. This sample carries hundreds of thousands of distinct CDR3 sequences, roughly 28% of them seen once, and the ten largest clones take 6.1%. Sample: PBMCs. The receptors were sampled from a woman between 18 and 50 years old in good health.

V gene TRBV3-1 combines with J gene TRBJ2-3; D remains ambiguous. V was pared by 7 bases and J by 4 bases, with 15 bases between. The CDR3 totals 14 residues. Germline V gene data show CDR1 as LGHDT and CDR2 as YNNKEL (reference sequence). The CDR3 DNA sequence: TGTGCCAGCACCCCCGCGCCGAAATCAGATACGCAGTATTTT. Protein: CASTPAPKSDTQYF.

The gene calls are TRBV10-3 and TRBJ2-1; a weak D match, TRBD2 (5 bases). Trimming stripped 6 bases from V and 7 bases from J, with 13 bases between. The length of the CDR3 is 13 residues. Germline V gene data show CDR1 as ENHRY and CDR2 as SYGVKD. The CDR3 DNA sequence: TGTGCCATCAGCCCTAACCCGGGGAATGAGCAGTTCTTC. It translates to CAISPNPGNEQFF.

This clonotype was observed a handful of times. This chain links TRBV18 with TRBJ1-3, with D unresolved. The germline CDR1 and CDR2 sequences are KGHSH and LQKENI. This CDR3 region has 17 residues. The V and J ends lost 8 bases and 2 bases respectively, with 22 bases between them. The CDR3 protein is CASPFATVAEAGNTIYF. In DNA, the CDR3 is TGTGCCAGCCCCTTCGCAACAGTCGCTGAGGCTGGAAACACCATATATTTT. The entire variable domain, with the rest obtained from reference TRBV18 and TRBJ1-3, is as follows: NAGVMQNPRHLVRRRGQEARLRCSPMKGHSHVYWYRQLPEEGLKFMVYLQKENIIDESGMPKERFSAEFPKEGPSILRIQQVVRGDSAAYFCASPFATVAEAGNTIYFGEGSWLTVV.

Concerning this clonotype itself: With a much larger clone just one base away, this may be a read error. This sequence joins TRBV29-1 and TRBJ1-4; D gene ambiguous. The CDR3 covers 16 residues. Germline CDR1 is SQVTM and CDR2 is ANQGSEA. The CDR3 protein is CGVEDRAPSTNEKLFF. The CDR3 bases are TGCGGCGTTGAAGATCGGGCACCTTCAACTAATGAAAAACTGTTTTTT.

The CDR3 spells CACSQDSDRNEKLFF. CDR3 coding DNA: TGTGCCTGCAGCCAAGATTCAGACAGGAATGAAAAACTGTTTTTT. V usage is TRBV3-2 and J usage is TRBJ1-4; the table's D gene call, TRBD1, was not cross checked with the DNA. TRBV3-2 is flagged as a pseudogene. The CDR3 sequence is 15 residues long.

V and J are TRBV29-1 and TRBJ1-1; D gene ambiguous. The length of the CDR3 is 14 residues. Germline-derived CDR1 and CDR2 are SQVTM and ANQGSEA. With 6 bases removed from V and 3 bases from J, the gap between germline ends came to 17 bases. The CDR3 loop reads CSVLPEHRDTEAFF. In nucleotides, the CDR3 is TGCAGCGTACTCCCCGAGCACCGGGACACTGAAGCTTTCTTT.

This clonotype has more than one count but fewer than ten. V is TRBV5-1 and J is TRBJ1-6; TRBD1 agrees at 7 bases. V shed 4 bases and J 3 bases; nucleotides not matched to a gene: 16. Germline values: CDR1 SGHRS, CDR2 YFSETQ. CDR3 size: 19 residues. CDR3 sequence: CASSVRGPDPQNYNSPLHF. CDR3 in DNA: TGCGCCAGCAGCGTAAGGGGGCCCGACCCCCAAAACTATAATTCACCCCTCCACTTT.

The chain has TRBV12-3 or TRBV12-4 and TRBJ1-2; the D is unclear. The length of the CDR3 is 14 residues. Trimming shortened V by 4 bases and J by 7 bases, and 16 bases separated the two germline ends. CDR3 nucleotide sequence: TGTGCCAGCAGTTCCGAAACGCGTCTCTTTGGCTACACCTTC. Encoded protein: CASSSETRLFGYTF.

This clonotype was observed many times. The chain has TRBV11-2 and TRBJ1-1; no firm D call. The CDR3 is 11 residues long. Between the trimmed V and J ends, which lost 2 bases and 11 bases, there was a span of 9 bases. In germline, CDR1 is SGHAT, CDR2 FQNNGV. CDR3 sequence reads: CASSLIRVAFF. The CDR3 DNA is TGTGCCAGCAGCTTAATCCGTGTGGCTTTCTTT.

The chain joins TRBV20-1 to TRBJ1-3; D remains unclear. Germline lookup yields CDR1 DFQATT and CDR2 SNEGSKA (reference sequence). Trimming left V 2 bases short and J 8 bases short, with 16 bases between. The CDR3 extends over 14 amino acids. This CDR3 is CSARRVAYEDTIYF. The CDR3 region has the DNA TGCAGTGCTAGAAGGGTGGCCTACGAGGACACCATATATTTT.

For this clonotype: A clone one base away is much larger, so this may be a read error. As DNA, the CDR3 is TGCAGTGCTATTAGCAGGACTGGGAGCGACAATGAGCAGTTCTTC. Translation: CSAISRTGSDNEQFF. This rearrangement joins TRBV20-1 to TRBJ2-1; D perhaps matches TRBD2 (5 bases). Trimming took off 4 bases at V and 5 bases at J, with 18 bases between the two ends. Looked up from germline, CDR1 is DFQATT and CDR2 is SNEGSKA (reference sequence). The CDR3 runs 15 residues.

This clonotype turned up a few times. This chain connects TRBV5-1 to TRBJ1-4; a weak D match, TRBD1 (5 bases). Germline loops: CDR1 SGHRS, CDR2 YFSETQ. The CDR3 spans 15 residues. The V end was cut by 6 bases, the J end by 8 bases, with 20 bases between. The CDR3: CASTPGRPGGEKLFF. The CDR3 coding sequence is TGCGCCAGCACCCCGGGACGCCCTGGGGGGGAAAAACTGTTTTTT.

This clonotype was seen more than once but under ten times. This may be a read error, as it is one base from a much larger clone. The CDR3 protein is CSVPGIRRSYNEQFF. The CDR3 nucleotides are TGCAGCGTTCCGGGAATCCGTCGCTCCTACAATGAGCAGTTCTTC. The V gene is TRBV29-1, the J gene TRBJ2-1; maybe TRBD2 (5 bases). This CDR3 is built from 15 residues. CDR1 is SQVTM and CDR2 is ANQGSEA in the germline V gene. The V end was cut by 5 bases, the J end by 0 bases, with 14 bases between.

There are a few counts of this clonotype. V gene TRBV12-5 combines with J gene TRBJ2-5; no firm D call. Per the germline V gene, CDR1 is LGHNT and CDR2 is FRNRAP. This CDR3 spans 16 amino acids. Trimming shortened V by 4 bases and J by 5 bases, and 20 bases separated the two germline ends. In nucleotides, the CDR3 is TGTGCTAGTGGTTCTGGTGGGCTCCCAAAGATGGAGACCCAGTACTTC. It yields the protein CASGSGGLPKMETQYF.

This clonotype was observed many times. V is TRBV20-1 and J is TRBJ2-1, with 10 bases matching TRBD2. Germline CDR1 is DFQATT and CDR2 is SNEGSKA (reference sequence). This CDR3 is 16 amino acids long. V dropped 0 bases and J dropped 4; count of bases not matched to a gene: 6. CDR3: CSARDLASGGYNEQFF. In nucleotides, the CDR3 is TGCAGTGCTAGAGATCTAGCTAGCGGGGGTTACAATGAGCAGTTCTTC.

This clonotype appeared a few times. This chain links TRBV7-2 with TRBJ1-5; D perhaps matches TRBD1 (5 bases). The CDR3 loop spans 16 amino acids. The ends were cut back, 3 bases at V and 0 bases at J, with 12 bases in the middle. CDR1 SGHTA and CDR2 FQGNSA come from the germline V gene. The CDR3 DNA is TGTGCCAGCAGCTTGTTGTCGACAGCTAGCAATCAGCCCCAGCATTTT. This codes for CASSLLSTASNQPQHF.

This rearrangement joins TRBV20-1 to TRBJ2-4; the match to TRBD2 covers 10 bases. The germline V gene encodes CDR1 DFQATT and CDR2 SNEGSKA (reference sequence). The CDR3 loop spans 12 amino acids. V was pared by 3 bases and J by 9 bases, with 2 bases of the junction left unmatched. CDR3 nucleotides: TGCAGTGCTAGCGGGACTAGCGCCATTCAGTACTTC. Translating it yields CSASGTSAIQYF.

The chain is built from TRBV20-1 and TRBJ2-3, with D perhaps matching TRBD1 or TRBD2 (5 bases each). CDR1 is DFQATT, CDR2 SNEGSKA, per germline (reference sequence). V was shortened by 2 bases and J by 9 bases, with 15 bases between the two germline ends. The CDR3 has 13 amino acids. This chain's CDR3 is CSARLGTETTQYF. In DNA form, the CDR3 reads TGCAGTGCTAGATTAGGGACGGAGACGACGCAGTATTTT.

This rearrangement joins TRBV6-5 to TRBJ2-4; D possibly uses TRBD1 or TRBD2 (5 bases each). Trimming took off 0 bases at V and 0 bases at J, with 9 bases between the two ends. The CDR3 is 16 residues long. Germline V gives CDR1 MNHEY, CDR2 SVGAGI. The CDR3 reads CASSYSSGLAKNIQYF. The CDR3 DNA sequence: TGTGCCAGCAGTTACTCGTCGGGGCTAGCCAAAAACATTCAGTACTTC.

CDR3 loop: CSANGQADRYGYTF. CDR3 in DNA: TGCAGTGCCAACGGACAGGCCGACCGTTATGGCTACACCTTC. The chain is built from TRBV20-1 and TRBJ1-2, with TRBD1 matching 7 bases. Unmatched junction bases numbered 12, after V lost 6 bases and J lost 5 bases. The CDR3 extends over 14 amino acids. Germline V lookup: CDR1 DFQATT, CDR2 SNEGSKA (reference sequence).

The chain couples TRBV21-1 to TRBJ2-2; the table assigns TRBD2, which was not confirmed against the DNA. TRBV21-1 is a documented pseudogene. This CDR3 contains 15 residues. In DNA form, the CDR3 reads TGTGCCAGCAGCATTAGCGGGAGTGGGACCGGGGAGCTGTTTTTT. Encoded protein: CASSISGSGTGELFF.

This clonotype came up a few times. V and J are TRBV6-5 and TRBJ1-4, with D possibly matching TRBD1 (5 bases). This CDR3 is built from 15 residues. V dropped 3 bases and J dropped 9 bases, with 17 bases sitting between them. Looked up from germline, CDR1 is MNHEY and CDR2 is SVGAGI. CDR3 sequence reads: CASSYQSGELQKLFF. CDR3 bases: TGTGCCAGCAGTTATCAATCGGGGGAGTTGCAAAAACTGTTTTTT.